This TCR beta chain emerged from a study of blood T cell repertoires in COVID-19 (TCRdb year 2020). Regarding the complete study: Collaborator samples came from the United States, Italy and Spain and covered acute and convalescent phases of COVID-19. The samples were drawn from two sources: the first 160 participants of the ongoing ImmuneRACE study, and about 1,300 subjects contributed by 6 global collaborators. HLA class I and class II types, where available, came from metadata supplied by the sample provider rather than from assay-based typing. The prospective study material was composed of cDNA or gDNA derived from T cells, B-cell-depleted T cells, or PBMCs. The sample metadata nearly always contained a de-identified subject ID, COVID-19 status, age in years and sex. Deeply sampled blood TCRbeta repertoires from subjects exposed to, actively infected with, or recovered from COVID-19 were included in the dataset. The repertoires were made available in a free public database intended to serve as a resource for research on the immune response to SARS-CoV-2.

Worth noting for this clone: What antigen it recognizes has not been identified. No base-level quality is on record; no much larger clone is a single base apart.

One collaborating source in Seattle enrolled patients while the patients were actively infected and followed the patients over time throughout the course of disease. Each collaborating institution followed its own protocols to collect whole blood in K2EDTA tubes. For TCRbeta analysis, collaborators shipped samples in one of three forms: frozen whole blood, isolated PBMCs, or DNA extracted from either of those sample types. Per the germline V gene, SQVTM is the CDR1 and ANQGSEA is the CDR2. Including cysteine and phenylalanine, the CDR3 has 13 amino acids. The sequence is cut down to CDR3 DNA, 39 bases in frame from base 1. Germline trimming: 6 bases from V, 5 bases from J; junction bases outside gene matches: 8. The immunoSEQ Assay, a bias-controlled multiplex PCR, was used to amplify TCRbeta CDR3 regions from genomic DNA. The authors' pipeline ran thus. Nucleated cell counts per sample were estimated from amplification of reference gene primers within the assay. To quantify the absolute abundance of each unique TCRbeta CDR3 rearrangement, sequence reads were collapsed and filtered. Productive Simpson clonality was computed per sample as the square root of Simpson's diversity index over productive rearrangements. Here the immuneACCESS table is served through TCRdb, limited to in-frame sequences with V and J called. Missing clones are a known gap in these copies; in checked studies unresolved V genes cover under half, and the rest lacks a known reason. V and J calls and clone size come straight from that table; D and trimming were deduced from the DNA. Recorded for this sample are under 250,000 clones; roughly 91% of them occurred a single time. Together, the top ten hold 0.8% to 0.95% of the sample.

The paper's findings and limits, for the study overall: Clinical and demographic metadata were provided uncurated, with the amount varying by source and participant.

The chain joins TRBV29-1 to TRBJ2-7, with 9 central nucleotides matching TRBD1. The material sequenced was peripheral blood. The TCR was taken from a man in his thirties or forties with COVID-19, enrolled during active disease. The CDR3 protein sequence reads: CSVLTGGMDEQYF. In nucleotides, the sequence is TGCAGCGTGCTGACAGGGGGGATGGACGAGCAGTACTTC.